Listed below are T cell receptor beta chains from one sample, sequenced in a study of a mutant IDH1 vaccine in newly diagnosed glioma. The repertoire was sequenced with immunoSEQ multiplex PCR; TCRdb's copy has only in-frame clones and lacks some. Of about 24,000 clones listed, about nine tenths are singletons. The source was PBMCs, collected from a glioma patient treated with radiotherapy, temozolomide or both. The receptors here all came from a man aged 30 to 45 with glioma. Each CDR3 is given with its conserved first and last residue. The order of the fields is V gene, D gene, J gene, clone size, CDR3 protein, CDR3 DNA. D genes are given only for firm matches. The size field is filled for only some rows; it gives once, few, many or a size class.

V: TRBV1; D: .; J: TRBJ1-5; size: .; CDR3: CTSSPHQSPPRGNQPQHF; DNA: TGCACCAGCAGCCCCCACCAGTCGCCTCCCCGGGGCAATCAGCCCCAGCATTTT
V: TRBV29-1; D: TRBD2; J: TRBJ2-7; size: large; CDR3: CSVPSGPYEQYF; DNA: TGCAGCGTCCCTAGCGGGCCCTACGAGCAGTACTTC
V: TRBV19; D: .; J: TRBJ2-6; size: .; CDR3: CASIEGGGANVLTF; DNA: TGTGCCAGTATCGAGGGCGGTGGGGCCAACGTCCTGACTTTC
V: TRBV2; D: .; J: TRBJ2-7; size: .; CDR3: CASIAAYEQYF; DNA: TGTGCCAGCATAGCGGCCTACGAGCAGTACTTC
V: TRBV6-6; D: TRBD1; J: TRBJ2-5; size: .; CDR3: CASSQGDRWETQYF; DNA: TGTGCCAGCAGTCAGGGGGATCGGTGGGAGACCCAGTACTTC
V: TRBV10-3; D: .; J: TRBJ1-1; size: .; CDR3: CAISESEGNTEAFF; DNA: TGTGCCATCAGTGAGTCGGAAGGGAACACTGAAGCTTTCTTT
V: TRBV7-2; D: .; J: TRBJ2-1; size: .; CDR3: CASSLMWESYNEQFF; DNA: TGTGCCAGCAGCTTAATGTGGGAGAGCTACAATGAGCAGTTCTTC
V: TRBV12-5; D: TRBD1; J: TRBJ2-7; size: .; CDR3: CASGLARTGSYEQYF; DNA: TGTGCTAGTGGCCTGGCCCGGACAGGATCCTACGAGCAGTACTTC
V: TRBV5-1; D: .; J: TRBJ1-4; size: .; CDR3: CASRLQTAENEKLFF; DNA: TGCGCCAGCAGATTACAGACAGCGGAGAATGAAAAACTGTTTTTT
V: TRBV5-1; D: .; J: TRBJ2-1; size: .; CDR3: CASSRSTGSYNEQFF; DNA: TGCGCCAGCAGCCGCTCGACAGGCTCCTACAATGAGCAGTTCTTC
V: TRBV6-5; D: TRBD1; J: TRBJ1-2; size: .; CDR3: CFSGTGEYGYTF; DNA: TGTTTCTCGGGGACAGGCGAGTATGGCTACACCTTC
V: TRBV2; D: TRBD1; J: TRBJ2-5; size: .; CDR3: CASSDSYLDRGQQETQYF; DNA: TGTGCCAGCAGTGATTCTTACCTAGACAGGGGGCAACAAGAGACCCAGTACTTC
V: TRBV27; D: TRBD1; J: TRBJ1-4; size: .; CDR3: CASRGQNNEKLFF; DNA: TGTGCCAGCAGGGGACAGAATAATGAAAAACTGTTTTTT
V: TRBV19; D: .; J: TRBJ1-5; size: few; CDR3: CASSIDTGSNQPQHF; DNA: TGTGCCAGTAGTATAGATACAGGGAGCAATCAGCCCCAGCATTTT
V: TRBV27; D: .; J: TRBJ1-1; size: .; CDR3: CASSSRTSNTEAFF; DNA: TGTGCCAGCAGTTCCCGGACCTCTAACACTGAAGCTTTCTTT
V: TRBV19; D: .; J: TRBJ2-7; size: .; CDR3: CASSMHSYEQYF; DNA: TGTGCCAGTAGTATGCATTCCTACGAGCAGTACTTC
V: TRBV5-1; D: TRBD1; J: TRBJ2-5; size: .; CDR3: CASSLATGGETQYF; DNA: TGCGCCAGCAGCTTGGCGACAGGGGGAGAGACCCAGTACTTC
V: TRBV14; D: .; J: TRBJ2-7; size: .; CDR3: CASSLQGYEQYF; DNA: TGTGCCAGCAGCCTACAGGGTTACGAGCAGTACTTC